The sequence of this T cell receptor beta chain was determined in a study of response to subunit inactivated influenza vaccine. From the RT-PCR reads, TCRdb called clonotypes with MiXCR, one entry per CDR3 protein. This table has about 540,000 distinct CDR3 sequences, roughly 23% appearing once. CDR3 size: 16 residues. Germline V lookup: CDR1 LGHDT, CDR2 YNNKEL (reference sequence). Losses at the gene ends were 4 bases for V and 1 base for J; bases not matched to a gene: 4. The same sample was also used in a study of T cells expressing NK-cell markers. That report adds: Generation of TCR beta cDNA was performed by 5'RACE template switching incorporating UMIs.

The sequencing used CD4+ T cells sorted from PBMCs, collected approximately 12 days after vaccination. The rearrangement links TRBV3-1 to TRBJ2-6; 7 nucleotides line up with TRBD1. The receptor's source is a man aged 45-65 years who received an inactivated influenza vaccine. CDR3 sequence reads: CASSPGTVSGANVLTF. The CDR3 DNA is TGTGCCAGCAGCCCGGGGACAGTTTCTGGGGCCAACGTCCTGACTTTC.